This TCR beta chain was observed in a study of T cells in Graves' hyperthyroidism and ophthalmopathy. Background on the study: Any treatment followed the collection of peripheral blood at initial diagnosis.

Germline lookup yields CDR1 SGHTA and CDR2 FQGNSA. V dropped 2 bases and J dropped 0 bases, with 8 bases sitting between them. CDR3 length: 15 amino acids. This clonotype has a handful of counts. Antigen unknown. General study findings and limits: The majority of expanded thyroid clonotypes above 0.001 also appeared in blood.

The authors deemed Graves' hyperthyroidism stable absent ophthalmopathy progression within 18 months. Patients were excluded for uncontrolled infection, other autoimmune disease, pregnancy or lactation. Amplification of TCR beta CDR3 regions used RNA as the template. HTBI primers were used for first-round RT-PCR of the TCR CDR3. One entry per CDR3 protein results from TCRdb running MiXCR on the multiplex PCR reads. The sample lists some 200,000 distinct CDR3 sequences, about a sixth occurring once. The V and J genes are TRBV7-2 and TRBJ1-5, with D uncertain. This TCR derives from a woman aged 45-65 years with Graves' hyperthyroidism. The sequenced material came from blood. Here the CDR3 DNA reads TGTGCCAGCAGCTTACGGCCGAATAGCAATCAGCCCCAGCATTTT. This codes for CASSLRPNSNQPQHF.